The 11 T cell receptor beta chains in this list originate from one sample, sequenced in a study of Graves' ophthalmopathy and Graves' hyperthyroidism. The authors amplified TCR beta CDR3 regions, and they did so from RNA transcripts for repertoire sequencing. An initial RT-PCR round employing HTBI primers preceded a second-round multiplex PCR. TCRdb re-called the multiplex PCR reads through MiXCR, storing one row per CDR3 protein. In the table there are roughly 480,000 distinct CDR3 sequences, about 15% of which are singletons. The sequenced sample was blood. These receptors were taken from a woman under 40 with Graves' ophthalmopathy.

The chain joins TRBV18 to TRBJ2-7, with TRBD1 identical over 10 bases. The CDR3 extends over 14 amino acids. The trim removed 6 bases at V and 6 bases at J, leaving 8 bases unmatched. The germline V gene encodes CDR1 KGHSH and CDR2 LQKENI. The CDR3 sequence: CASSMDRGFVEQYF. The CDR3 DNA reads as TGTGCCAGCTCGATGGACAGGGGGTTTGTCGAGCAGTACTTC.

Many counts were recorded for this clonotype. The chain has TRBV6-1 and TRBJ2-2; D could derive from TRBD1 or TRBD2 (5 bases each). This CDR3 is 17 amino acids long. V was shortened by 6 bases and J by 1 base, with 18 bases between the two germline ends. Germline V gene sequence: CDR1 MNHNS, CDR2 SASEGT. As DNA, the CDR3 is TGTGCCAGCAGACCGGGACCTAAGTTTTTGAACACCGGGGAGCTGTTTTTT. Translated, it gives CASRPGPKFLNTGELFF.

There are many counts of this clonotype. CDR3 protein: CASSLFTSGEETQYF. The DNA of the CDR3 is TGTGCCAGCAGTTTATTTACTAGCGGGGAAGAGACCCAGTACTTC. The chain uses TRBV28 and TRBJ2-5; 10 bases match TRBD2. With 1 base clipped from V and 3 bases from J, the junction kept 2 bases outside the gene matches. Per the germline V gene, CDR1 is MDHEN and CDR2 is SYDVKM. CDR3 length: 15 residues. Combining the CDR3 with reference TRBV28 and TRBJ2-5 gives the whole variable domain DVKVTQSSRYLVKRTGEKVFLECVQDMDHENMFWYRQDPGLGLRLIYFSYDVKMKEKGDIPEGYSVSREKKERFSLILESASTNQTSMYLCASSLFTSGEETQYFGPGTRLLVL.

The chain is built from TRBV5-1 and TRBJ2-7, with 7 bases lining up with TRBD2. The CDR3 runs 14 residues. CDR1 is SGHRS, CDR2 YFSETQ, per germline. V was pared by 4 bases and J by 4 bases, with 8 bases of the junction left unmatched. CDR3 in amino acids: CASSKTGTKYEQYF. The DNA of the CDR3 is TGCGCCAGCAGCAAGACCGGGACTAAATACGAGCAGTACTTC.

The sample holds many counts of this clonotype. The V gene is TRBV20-1, the J gene TRBJ2-4; TRBD2 agrees at 8 bases. This CDR3 has 18 amino acids. Germline values: CDR1 DFQATT, CDR2 SNEGSKA (reference sequence). With 0 bases clipped from V and 6 bases from J, the junction kept 16 bases outside the gene matches. The DNA of the CDR3 is TGCAGTGCTAGAGATCGGCGACAGGACGGGAGGGGGGTAAACATTCAGTACTTC. It specifies CSARDRRQDGRGVNIQYF.

At least ten counts were recorded for this clonotype. The genes are TRBV7-9 and TRBJ2-2; a possible D gene is TRBD2 (6 bases). Trimming took off 3 bases at V and 2 bases at J, with 10 bases between the two ends. The CDR3 is 15 amino acids. Germline CDR1 SEHNR, CDR2 FQNEAQ (reference sequence). The CDR3 bases are TGTGCCAGCAGCTTTAAGCGGGCAAACACCGGGGAGCTGTTTTTT. It encodes CASSFKRANTGELFF.

The sample holds many counts of this clonotype. The V and J genes are TRBV12-3 or TRBV12-4 and TRBJ2-5; 9 nucleotides line up with TRBD2. The CDR3 spans 13 residues. Germline trimming cut 6 bases from V and 5 bases from J; bases unmatched to any gene: 4. The CDR3 loop reads CASRLAGLETQYF. The CDR3 DNA follows: TGTGCCAGCAGGCTAGCGGGGTTGGAGACCCAGTACTTC.

This clonotype has at least ten counts. The chain carries TRBV6-1 and TRBJ2-7; 7 bases are shared with TRBD1. Germline CDR1 reads MNHNS; CDR2 reads SASEGT. V shed 7 bases, J shed 3 bases, and the junction held 9 bases outside the gene matches. CDR3 size: 14 residues. The CDR3 reads CASKTSTGNYEQYF. Here the CDR3 DNA reads TGTGCCAGCAAAACCTCGACAGGGAACTACGAGCAGTACTTC.

The rearrangement links TRBV10-3 to TRBJ1-3; unclear D gene. Germline V lookup: CDR1 ENHRY, CDR2 SYGVKD. Trimming left V 2 bases short and J 0 bases short, with 11 bases between. This CDR3 spans 16 amino acids. The CDR3 nucleotides read TGTGCCATCAGTGAGGCAGTCAGGAGCTCTGGAAACACCATATATTTT. It translates to CAISEAVRSSGNTIYF.

In this sample, this clonotype turned up many times. V is TRBV11-2 and J is TRBJ2-7, with TRBD1 identical over 7 bases. V dropped 1 base and J dropped 9; count of bases not matched to a gene: 6. CDR1 is SGHAT, CDR2 FQNNGV, per germline. The CDR3 has 13 amino acids. The CDR3 DNA sequence: TGTGCCAGCAGCTTAGTAGGGACAGTGGGGCAGTACTTC. This sequence encodes CASSLVGTVGQYF. Filled out from reference TRBV11-2 and TRBJ2-7, the complete variable domain reads EAGVAQSPRYKIIEKRQSVAFWCNPISGHATLYWYQQILGQGPKLLIQFQNNGVVDDSQLPKDRFSAERLKGVDSTLKIQPAKLEDSAVYLCASSLVGTVGQYFGPGTRLTVT.

This clonotype was detected many times. The chain couples TRBV19 to TRBJ1-2; TRBD1 agrees at 8 bases. With 5 bases clipped from V and 4 bases from J, the junction kept 9 bases outside the gene matches. CDR3 length equals 15 residues. Germline CDR1 LNHDA, CDR2 SQIVND (reference sequence). The CDR3 DNA sequence: TGTGCCAGTAGTGCCGGACAGGGACAAGGCTATGGCTACACCTTC. This gives the protein CASSAGQGQGYGYTF.